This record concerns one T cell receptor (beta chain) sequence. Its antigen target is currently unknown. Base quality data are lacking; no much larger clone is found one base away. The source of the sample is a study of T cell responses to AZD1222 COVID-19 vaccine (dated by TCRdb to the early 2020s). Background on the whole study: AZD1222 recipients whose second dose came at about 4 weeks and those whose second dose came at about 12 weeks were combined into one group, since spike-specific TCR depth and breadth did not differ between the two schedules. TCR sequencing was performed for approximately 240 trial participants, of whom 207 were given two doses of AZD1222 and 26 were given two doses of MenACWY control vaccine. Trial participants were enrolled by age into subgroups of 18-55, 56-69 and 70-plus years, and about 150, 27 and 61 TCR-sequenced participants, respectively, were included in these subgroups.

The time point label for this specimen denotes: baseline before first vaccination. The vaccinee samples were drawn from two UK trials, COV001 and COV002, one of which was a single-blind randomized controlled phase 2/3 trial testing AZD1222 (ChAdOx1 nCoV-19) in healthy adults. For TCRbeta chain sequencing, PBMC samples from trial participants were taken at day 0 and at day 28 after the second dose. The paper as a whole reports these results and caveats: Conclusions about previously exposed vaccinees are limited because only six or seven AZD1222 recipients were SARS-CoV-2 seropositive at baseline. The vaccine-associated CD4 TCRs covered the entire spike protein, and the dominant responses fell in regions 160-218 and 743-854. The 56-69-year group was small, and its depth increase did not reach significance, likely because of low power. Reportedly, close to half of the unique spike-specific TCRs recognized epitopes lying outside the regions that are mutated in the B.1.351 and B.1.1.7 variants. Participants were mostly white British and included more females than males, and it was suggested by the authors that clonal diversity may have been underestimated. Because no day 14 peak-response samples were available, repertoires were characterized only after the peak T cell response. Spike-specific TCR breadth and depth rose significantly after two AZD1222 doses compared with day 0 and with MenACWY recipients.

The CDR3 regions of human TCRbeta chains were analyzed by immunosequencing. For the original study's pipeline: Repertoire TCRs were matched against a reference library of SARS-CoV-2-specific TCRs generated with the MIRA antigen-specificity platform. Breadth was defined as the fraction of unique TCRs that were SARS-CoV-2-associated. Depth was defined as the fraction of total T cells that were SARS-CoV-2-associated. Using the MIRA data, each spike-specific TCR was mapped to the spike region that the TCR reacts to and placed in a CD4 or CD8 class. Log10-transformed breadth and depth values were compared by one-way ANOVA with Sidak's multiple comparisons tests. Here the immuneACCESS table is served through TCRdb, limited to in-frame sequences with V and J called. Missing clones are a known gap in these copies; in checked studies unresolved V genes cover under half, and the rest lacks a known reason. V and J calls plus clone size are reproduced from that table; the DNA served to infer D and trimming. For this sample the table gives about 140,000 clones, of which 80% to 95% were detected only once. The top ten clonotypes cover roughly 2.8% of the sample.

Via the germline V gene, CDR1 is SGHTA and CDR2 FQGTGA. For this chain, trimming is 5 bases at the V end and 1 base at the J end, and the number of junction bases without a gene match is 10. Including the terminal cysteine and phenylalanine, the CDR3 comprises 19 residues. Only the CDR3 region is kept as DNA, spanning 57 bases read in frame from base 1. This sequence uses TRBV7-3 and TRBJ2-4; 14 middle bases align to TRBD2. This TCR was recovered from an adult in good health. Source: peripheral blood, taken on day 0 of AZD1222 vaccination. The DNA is TGTGCCAGCAGCCCGCTTCCGGGACTAGCGGGAGATGCCAAAAACATTCAGTACTTC. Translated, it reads CASSPLPGLAGDAKNIQYF.